This is a list of T cell receptor beta chains from one sample in a study of blood T cell repertoires in COVID-19. Produced via immunoSEQ multiplex PCR; TCRdb's table is partial and in-frame only. The sample yields 150,000 or so clones, 86% seen once. The material sequenced was peripheral blood. The receptors were gathered from a young man with acute or convalescent COVID-19. CDR3s include the opening cysteine and the closing phenylalanine or tryptophan. D genes are given only for firm matches. Not all rows give a size; the values are once, few, many and, for expanded clones, a class.

size	V	J	D	CDR3
once	TRBV29-1	TRBJ1-4	NA	CSVSGPPGRNEKLFF
NA	TRBV5-8	TRBJ2-3	TRBD2	CANSGGLAVTDTQYF
NA	TRBV30	TRBJ2-1	TRBD2	CAWSLTSGNEQFF
NA	TRBV7-9	TRBJ1-6	TRBD1	CASSPGQGKSPLHF
NA	TRBV12-3/TRBV12-4	TRBJ2-5	NA	CASRHSYQETQYF
NA	TRBV15	TRBJ1-5	TRBD1	CATSREGAGGAFQPQHF
NA	TRBV27	TRBJ1-2	NA	CASSLRGARNYGYTF
NA	TRBV28	TRBJ1-2	NA	CASSFARAYGYTF
NA	TRBV27	TRBJ2-2	NA	CASSSNTYTGELFF
NA	TRBV12-3/TRBV12-4	TRBJ1-1	NA	CASSSGVGEAFF
NA	TRBV18	TRBJ1-2	TRBD1	CASSPQDYGQVNYGYTF